This TCR beta chain was identified in a study of cytomegalovirus exposure and HLA in healthy donors. Study-wide results and limits: TCR beta sequences reportedly predicted the HLA-A and HLA-B alleles of most subjects accurately. Sequencing probably produced one cluster of sequence variants that were highly shared.

Primers for the PCR totalled 60 Vbeta and 13 Jbeta. This table comes from immunoSEQ multiplex PCR, and its TCRdb copy is limited to in-frame clones, with some not included. The table has 150,000 to 200,000 clones, more than 65% seen once. The CDR3 has 14 residues. Unmatched junction bases numbered 8, after V lost 11 bases and J lost 3 bases. Germline CDR1 and CDR2: MNHEY and SMNVEV (reference sequence). A remark on this clone: Its antigen is as yet unknown.

This clonotype was sampled from a man aged 35-49 years in good health and CMV-seropositive. The source material was PBMCs. The V gene is TRBV27, the J gene TRBJ2-7; 12 positions match TRBD1. The chain's CDR3 is CAQGQGASCYEQYF. CDR3 sequence (DNA): TGTGCCCAGGGACAGGGGGCTTCGTGCTACGAGCAGTACTTC.